This entry lists 18 T cell receptor beta chains sequenced from one sample in a study of blood T cell repertoires in COVID-19. Assay: immunoSEQ multiplex PCR; the TCRdb copy retains only in-frame clones and omits some. This table has roughly 50,000 clones, about 82% appearing once. The sample consisted of peripheral blood. The receptors shown here come from a woman in her sixties with acute or convalescent COVID-19.

This clone appeared a few times. V is TRBV6-5 and J is TRBJ1-3; D perhaps matches TRBD1 (6 bases). Germline CDR1 reads MNHEY; CDR2 reads SVGAGI. The length of the CDR3 is 15 residues. Trimming left V 5 bases short and J 4 bases short, with 15 bases between. The CDR3 region is CASSPQGIEGNTIYF. CDR3 DNA sequence: TGTGCCAGCAGTCCACAGGGAATTGAGGGAAACACCATATATTTT.

The V and J genes are TRBV9 and TRBJ1-3, with D uncertain. Deletions cut 4 bases from V and 0 bases from J, with 5 bases between. Germline loops: CDR1 SGDLS, CDR2 YYNGEE. There are 13 residues in the CDR3. CDR3 DNA sequence: TGTGCCAGCAGCTCTCTCTCTGGAAACACCATATATTTT. It encodes CASSSLSGNTIYF. The full variable domain, in which reference TRBV9 and TRBJ1-3 provide the parts outside the CDR3, is DSGVTQTPKHLITATGQRVTLRCSPRSGDLSVYWYQQSLDQGLQFLIQYYNGEERAKGNILERFSAQQFPDLHSELNLSSLELGDSALYFCASSSLSGNTIYFGEGSWLTVV.

CDR3 region: CASTDRGGGSSYEQYF. The CDR3 coding sequence is TGTGCCAGCACCGATCGCGGGGGAGGAAGCTCCTACGAGCAGTACTTC. The rearrangement uses TRBV7-2 and TRBJ2-7; 7 bases agree with TRBD2. The CDR3 sequence is 16 residues long. V gave up 7 bases and J gave up 0 bases; unmatched junction bases: 12. The germline V gene has CDR1 SGHTA and CDR2 FQGNSA.

This chain joins TRBV6-2 or TRBV6-3 and TRBJ1-5; TRBD1 agrees at 9 bases. J gave up 0 bases and V 6 bases, and 6 bases lay outside the gene matches. Germline CDR1 and CDR2: MNHEY and SVGEGT. The CDR3 length is 16 residues. The CDR3, as DNA: TGTGCCAGCAGCGACAGGGGGTGGTATAGCAATCAGCCCCAGCATTTT. Translating gives CASSDRGWYSNQPQHF.

This chain uses TRBV7-9 with TRBJ2-3; 9 nucleotides agree with TRBD2. The germline gives CDR1 SEHNR, CDR2 FQNEAQ (reference sequence). V gave up 3 bases and J gave up 6 bases; unmatched junction bases: 7. CDR3 length equals 15 residues. For the CDR3, the DNA is TGTGCCAGCAGCTTCCCTAGCGGGATGCGGGATACGCAGTATTTT. It codes for CASSFPSGMRDTQYF.

This chain connects TRBV5-1 to TRBJ2-1; D is possibly TRBD2 (5 bases). Per the germline V gene, CDR1 is SGHRS and CDR2 is YFSETQ. Trimming removed 1 base from V and 10 bases from J, with 12 bases in between. The CDR3 consists of 13 residues. Written as DNA, the CDR3 is TGCGCCAGCAGCTTGATTCGGGGATACGAGCAGTTCTTC. Translation gives CASSLIRGYEQFF.

This rearrangement joins TRBV28 to TRBJ2-1, with D possibly being TRBD2 (5 bases). Trimming cost V 4 bases and J 6 bases, with 13 bases left between them. Germline CDR1 is MDHEN and CDR2 is SYDVKM. The CDR3 runs to 14 residues. CDR3 in DNA: TGTGCCAGCAGTTCCCCGGGGAGAGTCAATGAGCAGTTCTTC. Encoded protein: CASSSPGRVNEQFF.

The chain couples TRBV5-4 to TRBJ1-2; TRBD1 agrees at 7 bases. This CDR3 has 15 residues. J lost 8 bases, V lost 5 bases, and 15 bases had no gene match. CDR1 and CDR2 from the germline V gene are SGHNT and YYREEE (reference sequence). The CDR3 DNA is TGTGCCAGCAGAAGAACCGGGACAGAAATAGGAGGCTACACCTTC. Its translation: CASRRTGTEIGGYTF.

The chain is built from TRBV11-3 and TRBJ2-7, with D possibly TRBD1 on 5 matching bases. V was clipped by 5 bases and J by 0 bases, with 11 bases between them. The length of the CDR3 is 14 residues. Germline CDR1 reads SGHNT; CDR2 reads YENEEA. CDR3 DNA: TGTGCCAGCAGCCCGCGGACATCCTCCTACGAGCAGTACTTC. Translated, it gives CASSPRTSSYEQYF.

The chain couples TRBV5-6 to TRBJ1-5, with 7 bases identical to TRBD1. This CDR3 is 17 amino acids long. The germline CDR1 and CDR2 sequences are SGHDT and YYEEEE. The V and J ends lost 1 base and 6 bases, in that order; junction bases with no gene match: 13. Written as DNA, the CDR3 is TGTGCCAGCAGCTTGCTCGGTGGCCAGGGGGGTGGTCAGCCCCAGCATTTT. Translation: CASSLLGGQGGGQPQHF.

The rearrangement uses TRBV20-1 and TRBJ2-7, with TRBD1 identical over 10 bases. This CDR3 is 15 amino acids long. Germline assignment: CDR1 DFQATT and CDR2 SNEGSKA (reference sequence). With 3 bases clipped from V and 4 bases from J, the junction kept 9 bases outside the gene matches. CDR3 region: CSASFSGQGFYEQYF. For the CDR3, the DNA is TGCAGTGCTAGTTTTTCGGGACAGGGGTTTTACGAGCAGTACTTC.

This chain uses TRBV6-5 with TRBJ2-1, with 7 positions matching TRBD2. V lost 6 bases and J lost 1; bases outside the gene matches: 0. Per germline, CDR1 MNHEY and CDR2 SVGAGI. The CDR3 runs 13 residues. The CDR3 spells CASRLASYNEQFF. The CDR3 nucleotides read TGTGCCAGCAGACTAGCGTCCTACAATGAGCAGTTCTTC.

The chain uses TRBV7-8 and TRBJ1-5; maybe TRBD1 (6 bases). This CDR3 has 16 amino acids. Germline CDR1 reads SGHVS; CDR2 reads FQNEAQ. V shed 1 base and J shed 5 bases, with 15 bases lying between them. The CDR3 nucleotides read TGTGCCAGCAGCTTAGGGGCAGGGGTTAATGATCAGCCCCAGCATTTT. Translating it yields CASSLGAGVNDQPQHF.

The chain combines TRBV6-5 with TRBJ1-2; D is ambiguous. Germline V gene sequence: CDR1 MNHEY, CDR2 SVGAGI. Trimming shortened V by 7 bases and J by 5 bases, and 11 bases separated the two germline ends. The CDR3 has 12 residues. The chain's CDR3 is CASTYGGYGYTF. CDR3 coding DNA: TGTGCCAGCACCTACGGAGGGTATGGCTACACCTTC.

The V call is TRBV27, the J call TRBJ2-7; D is ambiguous. CDR1 is MNHEY and CDR2 is SMNVEV in the germline V gene (reference sequence). V was clipped by 2 bases and J by 0 bases, with 8 bases between them. This CDR3 has 14 amino acids. The CDR3 loop is CASSLRSYSYEQYF. CDR3 sequence (DNA): TGTGCCAGCAGTTTACGTTCTTACTCCTACGAGCAGTACTTC.

This clone was seen a few times. The chain carries TRBV18 and TRBJ1-2; unclear D gene. Germline V gene data show CDR1 as KGHSH and CDR2 as LQKENI. There are 15 residues in the CDR3. Deletions cut 3 bases from V and 7 bases from J, with 18 bases between. CDR3 sequence (DNA): TGTGCCAGCTCACCCTCCGGGTTGGCTCTAGGTGGCTACACCTTC. This gives the protein CASSPSGLALGGYTF.

The chain carries TRBV29-1 and TRBJ2-3, with 7 bases identical to TRBD2. From germline, CDR1 is SQVTM and CDR2 ANQGSEA. This CDR3 comprises 14 residues. The V and J ends lost 6 bases and 3 bases, in that order; junction bases with no gene match: 9. CDR3 nucleotides: TGCAGCGTCACCTGGGGGGGTATAACAGATACGCAGTATTTT. Protein: CSVTWGGITDTQYF.

This rearrangement joins TRBV3-1 (or the pseudogene TRBV3-2) to TRBJ1-1, with D possibly matching TRBD1 (6 bases). CDR3 length: 15 amino acids. Trimming left V 1 base short and J 1 base short, with 10 bases between. The germline CDR1 and CDR2 sequences are LGHDT and YNNKEL (reference sequence). The CDR3 here is CASSQGRTENTEAFF. The DNA of the CDR3 is TGTGCCAGCAGCCAAGGCAGGACAGAGAACACTGAAGCTTTCTTT.